Below, 2 T cell receptor beta chains from the same sample are listed, as sequenced in a study of T cell responses to AZD1222 COVID-19 vaccine. Assay used: immunoSEQ multiplex PCR; TCRdb lists only in-frame clones, some missing. The sample contains around 100,000 clones, around 87% of which appear only once. Sequencing was performed on peripheral blood, taken on day 0 of AZD1222 vaccination. These receptor sequences come from an adult in good health.

For the CDR3, the DNA is TGTGCCAGTAGTGAGTTCGCTTTAGACATGCGCTACGAGCAGTACTTC. This codes for CASSEFALDMRYEQYF. The chain couples TRBV19 to TRBJ2-7, with D hard to call. The CDR3 spans 16 residues. Trimming took off 5 bases at V and 3 bases at J, with 20 bases between the two ends. From germline, CDR1 is LNHDA and CDR2 SQIVND (reference sequence).

The chain links TRBV7-7 to TRBJ1-1; D not certain. V lost 5 bases, J lost 1 base, and 8 bases lay in between. The germline CDR1 and CDR2 sequences are SSHAT and FNYEAQ (reference sequence). The CDR3 has 13 amino acids. The CDR3 spells CASSTARNTEAFF. For the CDR3, the DNA is TGTGCCAGCAGCACAGCCAGGAACACTGAAGCTTTCTTT.